The table lists the clone carrying this T cell receptor beta chain with many counts. This sample is drawn from a study of regulatory T cells in long-lasting Graves disease. CDR1 and CDR2 from the germline V gene are SGHAT and FQNNGV. The ends lost 2 bases at V and 6 bases at J; junction bases unmatched: 5. The CDR3 has 14 residues. Time point meaning: persistent/refractory GD, antithyroid drugs over 5 years with positive TRAb. TCR sequences were obtained from RNA taken from PBMCs. Staff took about 9 milliliters of peripheral blood and put it into EDTA tubes. Library construction for TCR beta used iRepertoire HTBI primers and Arm-PCR of CDR3 regions. TCRdb ran MiXCR on the multiplex PCR reads and lists one entry per CDR3 protein. The sample shows hundreds of thousands of distinct CDR3 sequences, 15% to 20% of them seen only once.

The sample consisted of peripheral blood mononuclear cells (PBMCs), taken when the disease was refractory, from a patient treated with antithyroid drugs. This chain uses TRBV11-2 with TRBJ1-2; 8 positions match TRBD1. The sequence derives from a female donor with Graves disease. Written as DNA, the CDR3 is TGTGCCAGCAGCTTAAGGCAGGGGGCTAATGGCTACACCTTC. Translated: CASSLRQGANGYTF.